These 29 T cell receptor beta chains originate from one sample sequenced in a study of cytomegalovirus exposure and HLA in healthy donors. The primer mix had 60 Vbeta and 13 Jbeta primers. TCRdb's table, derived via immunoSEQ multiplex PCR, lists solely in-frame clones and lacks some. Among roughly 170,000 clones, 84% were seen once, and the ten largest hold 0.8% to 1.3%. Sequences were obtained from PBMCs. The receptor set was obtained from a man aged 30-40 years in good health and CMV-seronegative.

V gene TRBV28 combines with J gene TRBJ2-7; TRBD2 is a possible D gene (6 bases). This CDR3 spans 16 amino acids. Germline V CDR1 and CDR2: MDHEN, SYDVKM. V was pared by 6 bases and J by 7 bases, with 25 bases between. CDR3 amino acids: CASRPTPGSIGGEQYF. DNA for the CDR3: TGTGCCAGCAGGCCCACCCCAGGGTCCATTGGGGGGGAGCAGTACTTC.

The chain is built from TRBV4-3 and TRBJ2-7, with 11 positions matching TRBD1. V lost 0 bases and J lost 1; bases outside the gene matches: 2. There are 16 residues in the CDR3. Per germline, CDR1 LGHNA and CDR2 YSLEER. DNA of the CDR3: TGCGCCAGCAGCCAAGATTGGGACAGGGGGTCCTACGAGCAGTACTTC. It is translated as CASSQDWDRGSYEQYF.

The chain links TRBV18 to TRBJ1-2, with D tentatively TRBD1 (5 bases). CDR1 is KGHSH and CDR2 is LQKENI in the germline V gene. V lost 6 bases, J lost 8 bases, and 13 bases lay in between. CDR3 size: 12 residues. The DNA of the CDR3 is TGTGCCAGCTCTCCGACAGTCCGGGGCTACACCTTC. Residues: CASSPTVRGYTF.

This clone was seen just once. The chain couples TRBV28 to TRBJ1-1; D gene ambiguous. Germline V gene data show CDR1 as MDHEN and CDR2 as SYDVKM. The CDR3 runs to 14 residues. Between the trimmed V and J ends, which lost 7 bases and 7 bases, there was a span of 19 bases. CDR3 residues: CASNDAREMVEAFF. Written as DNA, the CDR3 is TGTGCCAGCAATGATGCCCGGGAAATGGTTGAAGCTTTCTTT.

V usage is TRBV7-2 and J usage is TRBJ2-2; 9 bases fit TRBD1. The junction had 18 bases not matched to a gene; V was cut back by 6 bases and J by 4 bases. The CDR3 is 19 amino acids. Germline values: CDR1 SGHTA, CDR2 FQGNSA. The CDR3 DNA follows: TGTGCCAGCAGTCAAGGCCGGGACAGGGTACACTCGGGCACCGGGGAGCTGTTTTTT. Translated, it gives CASSQGRDRVHSGTGELFF.

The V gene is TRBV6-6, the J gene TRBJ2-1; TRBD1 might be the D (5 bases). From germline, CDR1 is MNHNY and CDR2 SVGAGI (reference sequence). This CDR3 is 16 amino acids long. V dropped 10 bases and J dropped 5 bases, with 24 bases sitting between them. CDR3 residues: CATLRGERQNHNEQFF. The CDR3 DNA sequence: TGTGCCACCCTAAGGGGCGAGCGCCAAAACCACAATGAGCAGTTCTTC.

In DNA, the CDR3 is TGTGCCAGCTCACCACGGGAGAATCAGCCCCAGCATTTT. This gives the protein CASSPRENQPQHF. The chain has TRBV18 and TRBJ1-5, with unresolved D. In germline, CDR1 is KGHSH, CDR2 LQKENI. This CDR3 has 13 residues. Deletions cut 1 base from V and 4 bases from J, with 5 bases between. Full variable domain (missing parts from reference TRBV18 and TRBJ1-5): NAGVMQNPRHLVRRRGQEARLRCSPMKGHSHVYWYRQLPEEGLKFMVYLQKENIIDESGMPKERFSAEFPKEGPSILRIQQVVRGDSAAYFCASSPRENQPQHFGDGTRLSIL.

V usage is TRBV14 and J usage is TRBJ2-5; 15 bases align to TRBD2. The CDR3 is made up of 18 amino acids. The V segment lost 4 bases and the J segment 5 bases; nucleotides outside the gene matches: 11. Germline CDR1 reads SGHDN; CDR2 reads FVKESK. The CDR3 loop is CASSPWTSGRAALETQYF. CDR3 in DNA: TGTGCCAGCAGCCCTTGGACTAGCGGGAGGGCCGCTCTGGAGACCCAGTACTTC. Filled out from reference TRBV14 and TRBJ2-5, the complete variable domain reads EAGVTQFPSHSVIEKGQTVTLRCDPISGHDNLYWYRRVMGKEIKFLLHFVKESKQDESGMPNNRFLAERTGGTYSTLKVQPAELEDSGVYFCASSPWTSGRAALETQYFGPGTRLLVL.

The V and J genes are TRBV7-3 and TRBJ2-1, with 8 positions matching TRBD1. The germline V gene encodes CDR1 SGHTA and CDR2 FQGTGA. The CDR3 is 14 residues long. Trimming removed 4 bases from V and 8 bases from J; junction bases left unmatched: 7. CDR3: CASSSGTGYHEQFF. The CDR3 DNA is TGTGCCAGCAGCTCCGGGACAGGTTACCATGAGCAGTTCTTC.

DNA of the CDR3: TGTGCCAGCAGCTTAGAGCAGACAGGGGGAACCTACGAGCAGTACTTC. Translated, it gives CASSLEQTGGTYEQYF. V usage is TRBV11-3 and J usage is TRBJ2-7; 9 bases are a match to TRBD1. Trimming at V came to 0 bases and at J to 2 bases, leaving 5 bases not matched to a gene. Germline V gene lookup returns CDR1 SGHNT and CDR2 YENEEA. This CDR3 has 16 amino acids.

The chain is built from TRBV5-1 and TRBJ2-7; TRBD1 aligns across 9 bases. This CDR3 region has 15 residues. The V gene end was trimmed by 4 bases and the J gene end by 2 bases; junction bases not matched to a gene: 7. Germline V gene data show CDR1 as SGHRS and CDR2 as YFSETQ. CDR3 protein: CASSQGTGKAYEQYF. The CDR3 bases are TGCGCCAGCAGCCAAGGGACAGGGAAAGCCTACGAGCAGTACTTC.

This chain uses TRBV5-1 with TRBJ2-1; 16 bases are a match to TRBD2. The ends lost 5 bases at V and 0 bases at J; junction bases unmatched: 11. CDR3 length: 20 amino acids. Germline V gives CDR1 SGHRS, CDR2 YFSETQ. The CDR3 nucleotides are TGCGCCAGCAGTCCATCCGGGACTAGCGGGAGGGAGAGCTCCTACAATGAGCAGTTCTTC. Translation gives CASSPSGTSGRESSYNEQFF. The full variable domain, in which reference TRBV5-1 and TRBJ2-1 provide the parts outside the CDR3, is KAGVTQTPRYLIKTRGQQVTLSCSPISGHRSVSWYQQTPGQGLQFLFEYFSETQRNKGNFPGRFSGRQFSNSRSEMNVSTLELGDSALYLCASSPSGTSGRESSYNEQFFGPGTRLTVL.

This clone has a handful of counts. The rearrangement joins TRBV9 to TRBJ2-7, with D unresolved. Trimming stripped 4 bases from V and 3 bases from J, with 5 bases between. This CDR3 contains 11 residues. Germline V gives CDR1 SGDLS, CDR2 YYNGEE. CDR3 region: CASSSGYEQYF. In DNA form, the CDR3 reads TGTGCCAGCAGCTCAGGCTACGAGCAGTACTTC.

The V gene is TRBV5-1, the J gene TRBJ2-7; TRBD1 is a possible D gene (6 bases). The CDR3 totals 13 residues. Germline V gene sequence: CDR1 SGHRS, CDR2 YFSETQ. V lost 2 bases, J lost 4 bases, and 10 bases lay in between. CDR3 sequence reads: CASSLNRDYEQYF. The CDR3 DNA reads TGCGCCAGCAGCTTAAACAGGGATTACGAGCAGTACTTC.

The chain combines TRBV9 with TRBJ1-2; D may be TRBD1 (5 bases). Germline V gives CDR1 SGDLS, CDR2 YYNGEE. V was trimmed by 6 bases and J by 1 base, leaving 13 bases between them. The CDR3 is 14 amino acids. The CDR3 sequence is CASTTTAYNYGYTF. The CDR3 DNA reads TGTGCCAGCACCACGACAGCCTATAACTATGGCTACACCTTC.

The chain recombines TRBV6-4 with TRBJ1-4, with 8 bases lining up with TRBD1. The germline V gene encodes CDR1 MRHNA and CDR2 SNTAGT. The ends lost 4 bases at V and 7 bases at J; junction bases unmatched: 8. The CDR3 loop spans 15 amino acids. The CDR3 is CASSATGGASEKLFF. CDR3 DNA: TGTGCCAGCAGTGCTACAGGGGGAGCAAGTGAAAAACTGTTTTTT.

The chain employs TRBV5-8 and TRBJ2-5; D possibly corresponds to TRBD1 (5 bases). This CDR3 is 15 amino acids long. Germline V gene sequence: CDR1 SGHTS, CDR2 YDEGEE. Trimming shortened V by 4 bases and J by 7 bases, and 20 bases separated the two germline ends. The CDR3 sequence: CASSLPQLGVGTQYF. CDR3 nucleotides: TGTGCCAGCAGCCTCCCACAGTTAGGGGTGGGGACCCAGTACTTC.

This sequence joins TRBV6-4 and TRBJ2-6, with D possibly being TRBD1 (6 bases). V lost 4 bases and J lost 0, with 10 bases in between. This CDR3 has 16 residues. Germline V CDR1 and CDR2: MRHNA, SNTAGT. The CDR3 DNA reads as TGTGCCAGCAGTGTGGACAGCATCTCTGGGGCCAACGTCCTGACTTTC. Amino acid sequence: CASSVDSISGANVLTF.

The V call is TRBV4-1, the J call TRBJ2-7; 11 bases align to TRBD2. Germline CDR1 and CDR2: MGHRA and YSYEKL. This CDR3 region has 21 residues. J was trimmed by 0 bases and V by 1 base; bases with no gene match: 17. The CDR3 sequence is CASSQVLFLAGGSGSSYEQYF. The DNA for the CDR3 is TGCGCCAGCAGCCAAGTTCTCTTCCTAGCGGGAGGATCGGGTAGCTCCTACGAGCAGTACTTC.

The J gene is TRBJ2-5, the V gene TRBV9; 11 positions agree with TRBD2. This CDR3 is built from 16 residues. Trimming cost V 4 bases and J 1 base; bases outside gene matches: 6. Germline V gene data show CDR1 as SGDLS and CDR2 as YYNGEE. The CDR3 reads CASSPPLAGVQETQYF. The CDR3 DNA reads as TGTGCCAGCAGCCCTCCACTAGCGGGGGTCCAAGAGACCCAGTACTTC.

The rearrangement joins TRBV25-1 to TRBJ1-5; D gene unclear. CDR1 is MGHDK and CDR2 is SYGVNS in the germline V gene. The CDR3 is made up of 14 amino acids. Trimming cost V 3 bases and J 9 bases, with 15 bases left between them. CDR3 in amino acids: CASSDGVAHRPQHF. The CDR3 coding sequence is TGTGCCAGCAGTGACGGGGTGGCACATCGGCCCCAGCATTTT.

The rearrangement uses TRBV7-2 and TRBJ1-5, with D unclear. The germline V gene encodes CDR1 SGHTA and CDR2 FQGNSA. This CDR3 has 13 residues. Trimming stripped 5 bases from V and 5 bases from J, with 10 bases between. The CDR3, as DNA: TGTGCCAGCAGCCAAGCCGGGGATCAGCCCCAGCATTTT. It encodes CASSQAGDQPQHF.

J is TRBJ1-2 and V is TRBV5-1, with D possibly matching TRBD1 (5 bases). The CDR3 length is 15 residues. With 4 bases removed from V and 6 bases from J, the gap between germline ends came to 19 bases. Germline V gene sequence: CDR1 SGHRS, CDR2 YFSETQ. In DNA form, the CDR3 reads TGCGCCAGCAGCCCCCGAGGGACTACCTCCGATGGCTACACCTTC. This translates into CASSPRGTTSDGYTF.

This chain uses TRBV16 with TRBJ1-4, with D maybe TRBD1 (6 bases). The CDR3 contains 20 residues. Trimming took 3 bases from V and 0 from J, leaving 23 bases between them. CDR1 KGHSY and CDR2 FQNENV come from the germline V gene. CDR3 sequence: CASSQAGGAGRRPTNEKLFF. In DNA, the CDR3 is TGTGCCAGCAGCCAGGCTGGGGGGGCAGGAAGAAGACCAACTAATGAAAAACTGTTTTTT.

The CDR3 DNA is TGCAGCGGCGGACTTCAAGACTACACCTTC. Its translation: CSGGLQDYTF. The rearrangement joins TRBV29-1 to TRBJ1-2; D is ambiguous. The ends were cut back, 7 bases at V and 10 bases at J, with 13 bases in the middle. Per germline, CDR1 SQVTM and CDR2 ANQGSEA. CDR3 length equals 10 residues.

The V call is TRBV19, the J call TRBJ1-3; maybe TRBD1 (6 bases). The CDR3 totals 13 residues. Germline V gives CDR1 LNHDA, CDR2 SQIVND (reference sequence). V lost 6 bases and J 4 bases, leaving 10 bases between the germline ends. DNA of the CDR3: TGTGCCAGTAGCGGACAGAAGGGAAACACCATATATTTT. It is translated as CASSGQKGNTIYF.

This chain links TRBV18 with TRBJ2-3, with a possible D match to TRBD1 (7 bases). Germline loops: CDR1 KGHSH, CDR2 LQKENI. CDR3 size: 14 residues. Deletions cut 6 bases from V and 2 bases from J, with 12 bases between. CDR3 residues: CASSAGGYTDTQYF. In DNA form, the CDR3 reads TGTGCCAGCTCGGCAGGGGGGTACACAGATACGCAGTATTTT.

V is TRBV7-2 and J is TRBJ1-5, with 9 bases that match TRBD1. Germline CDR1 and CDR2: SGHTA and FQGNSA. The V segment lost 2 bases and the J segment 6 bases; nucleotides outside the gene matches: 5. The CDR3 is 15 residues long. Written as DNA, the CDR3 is TGTGCCAGCAGCTTACTGGGGACAGGGTCTCAGCCCCAGCATTTT. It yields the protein CASSLLGTGSQPQHF. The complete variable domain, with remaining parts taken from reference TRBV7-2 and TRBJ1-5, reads GAGVSQSPSNKVTEKGKDVELRCDPISGHTALYWYRQSLGQGLEFLIYFQGNSAPDKSGLPSDRFSAERTGGSVSTLTIQRTQQEDSAVYLCASSLLGTGSQPQHFGDGTRLSIL.

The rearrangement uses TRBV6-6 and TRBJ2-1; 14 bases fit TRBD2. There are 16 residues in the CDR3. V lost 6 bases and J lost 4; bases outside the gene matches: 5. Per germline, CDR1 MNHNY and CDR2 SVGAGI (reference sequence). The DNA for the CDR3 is TGTGCCAGCAGCCTCGGGACTAGCGGGAGTTACAATGAGCAGTTCTTC. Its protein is CASSLGTSGSYNEQFF.